The 11 T cell receptor beta chains below come from one sample, sequenced in a study of T cell repertoires in cytomegalovirus infection. TCRdb processed the reads anew with MiXCR; each CDR3 protein has one entry. The sample holds around 310,000 distinct CDR3 sequences, just under 30% seen once. These TCRs' antigens remain unknown. Material: cultured PBMCs, obtained from culture after CMV antigen stimulation. All receptors derive from a human donor in good health (CMV status not recorded). Some clones in this sample may be carry-over from other donors' samples.

V gene TRBV27 combines with J gene TRBJ2-7, with TRBD2 as a possible D gene (7 bases). The germline V gene has CDR1 MNHEY and CDR2 SMNVEV (reference sequence). Trimming removed 5 bases from V and 7 bases from J, with 24 bases in between. This CDR3 contains 16 residues. CDR3 DNA: TGTGCCAGCAGTCCCTCTATCGGGGGGCGCTTTTTTGAGCAGTACTTC. Translating it yields CASSPSIGGRFFEQYF.

V and J are TRBV7-2 and TRBJ2-7; D gene unclear. The CDR3 is 13 amino acids. The germline CDR1 and CDR2 sequences are SGHTA and FQGNSA. Trimming shortened V by 5 bases and J by 2 bases, and 10 bases separated the two germline ends. This CDR3 is CASSPTNTYEQYF. The CDR3 DNA reads TGTGCCAGCAGCCCGACGAACACCTACGAGCAGTACTTC.

This clonotype was picked up a small number of times. The V and J genes are TRBV19 and TRBJ1-5, with D uncertain. The germline CDR1 and CDR2 sequences are LNHDA and SQIVND (reference sequence). V lost 2 bases and J lost 0, with 14 bases in between. This CDR3 has 17 residues. The CDR3 nucleotides read TGTGCCAGTAGTATATTCTCTGGCAGAGATAGCAATCAGCCCCAGCATTTT. Its protein is CASSIFSGRDSNQPQHF.

About this clonotype itself: At one of its ends the junction is not consistent with the germline gene, which may arise from a read error. This chain links TRBV6-6 with TRBJ2-3; no definite D call. Germline CDR1 MNHNY, CDR2 SVGAGI (reference sequence). This CDR3 has 13 amino acids. The CDR3: CASSAPGPGTKYF. The CDR3, as DNA: TGTGCCAGCAGTGCCCCGGGCCCCGGTACGAAGTATTTT.

The chain uses TRBV12-5 and TRBJ2-1; 10 bases align to TRBD2. CDR3 length: 17 residues. With V trimmed by 6 bases and J by 10 bases, 18 bases remained unmatched. Per the germline V gene, CDR1 is LGHNT and CDR2 is FRNRAP. CDR3 region: CASGRRGGAGGPREQFF. Written as DNA, the CDR3 is TGTGCTAGTGGCCGCCGGGGGGGAGCGGGGGGGCCCAGGGAGCAGTTCTTC.

This clonotype occurred many times. The chain combines TRBV7-8 with TRBJ2-3; D call uncertain. The length of the CDR3 is 14 residues. Germline V lookup: CDR1 SGHVS, CDR2 FQNEAQ. V dropped 1 base and J dropped 2 bases, with 7 bases sitting between them. CDR3: CASSLGGPTDTQYF. The CDR3 bases are TGTGCCAGCAGCTTAGGGGGTCCCACAGATACGCAGTATTTT.

The chain employs TRBV9 and TRBJ2-7; D unresolved. The CDR3 contains 14 residues. Trimming stripped 0 bases from V and 4 bases from J, with 11 bases between. Germline V gene lookup returns CDR1 SGDLS and CDR2 YYNGEE. This chain's CDR3 is CASSVDSGGYEQYF. CDR3 in DNA: TGTGCCAGCAGCGTAGATTCCGGTGGGTACGAGCAGTACTTC.

V is TRBV18 and J is TRBJ2-6; 9 nucleotides agree with TRBD1. V lost 2 bases and J lost 2; bases outside the gene matches: 7. Germline V lookup: CDR1 KGHSH, CDR2 LQKENI. The CDR3 length is 18 residues. CDR3 sequence: CASSPSQGAIPGANVLTF. CDR3 in DNA: TGTGCCAGCTCACCATCACAGGGGGCGATACCTGGGGCCAACGTCCTGACTTTC.

The chain uses TRBV27 and TRBJ1-4; TRBD1 agrees at 7 bases. The CDR3 loop spans 16 amino acids. The germline V gene encodes CDR1 MNHEY and CDR2 SMNVEV (reference sequence). Trimming took 5 bases from V and 2 from J; bases not matched to a gene: 8. CDR3 sequence (DNA): TGTGCCAGCAGTACCGGGACAGAGCTTACTAATGAAAAACTGTTTTTT. Protein: CASSTGTELTNEKLFF. Complete variable domain (other parts from reference TRBV27 and TRBJ1-4): EAQVTQNPRYLITVTGKKLTVTCSQNMNHEYMSWYRQDPGLGLRQIYYSMNVEVTDKGDVPEGYKVSRKEKRNFPLILESPSPNQTSLYFCASSTGTELTNEKLFFGSGTQLSVL.

This chain links TRBV6-5 with TRBJ2-1, with TRBD2 matching 10 bases. This CDR3 has 15 residues. J lost 5 bases, V lost 6 bases, and 7 bases had no gene match. Germline V gene lookup returns CDR1 MNHEY and CDR2 SVGAGI. The CDR3 here is CASSPGLAGDNEQFF. CDR3 nucleotides: TGTGCCAGCAGCCCCGGGCTAGCGGGAGACAATGAGCAGTTCTTC.

V usage is TRBV5-4 and J usage is TRBJ2-3; the D gene could be TRBD1 or TRBD2 (6 bases each). CDR3 length: 15 residues. Germline CDR1 and CDR2: SGHNT and YYREEE (reference sequence). V lost 4 bases and J lost 7, with 19 bases in between. The CDR3 bases are TGTGCCAGCAGCCCCTGGGGGCGGGGTGGTTATACGCAGTATTTT. As protein: CASSPWGRGGYTQYF.